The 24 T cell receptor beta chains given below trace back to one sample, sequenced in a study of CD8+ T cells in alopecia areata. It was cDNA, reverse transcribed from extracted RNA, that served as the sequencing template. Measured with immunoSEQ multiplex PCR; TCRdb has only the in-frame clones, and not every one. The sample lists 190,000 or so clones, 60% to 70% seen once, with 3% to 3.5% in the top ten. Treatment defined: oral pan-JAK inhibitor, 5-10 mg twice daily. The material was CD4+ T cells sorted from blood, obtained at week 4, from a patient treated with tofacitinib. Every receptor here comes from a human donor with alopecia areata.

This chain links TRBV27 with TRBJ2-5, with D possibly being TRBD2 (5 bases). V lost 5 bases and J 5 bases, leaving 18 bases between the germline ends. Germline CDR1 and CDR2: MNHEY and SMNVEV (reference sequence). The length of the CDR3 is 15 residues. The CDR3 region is CASSRPGRSGETQYF. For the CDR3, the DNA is TGTGCCAGCAGTAGACCCGGGCGGTCGGGGGAGACCCAGTACTTC.

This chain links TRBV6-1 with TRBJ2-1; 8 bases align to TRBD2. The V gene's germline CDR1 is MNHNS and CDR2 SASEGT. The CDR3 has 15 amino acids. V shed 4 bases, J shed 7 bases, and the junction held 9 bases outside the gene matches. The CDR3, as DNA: TGTGCCAGCAGTGGGGGGACTAGTGCTTTGAATGAGCAGTTCTTC. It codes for CASSGGTSALNEQFF.

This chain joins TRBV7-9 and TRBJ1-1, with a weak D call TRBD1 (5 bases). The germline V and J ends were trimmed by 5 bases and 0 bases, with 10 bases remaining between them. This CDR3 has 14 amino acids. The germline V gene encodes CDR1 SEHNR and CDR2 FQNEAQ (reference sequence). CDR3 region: CASSLRQMNTEAFF. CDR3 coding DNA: TGTGCCAGCAGCCTCAGACAGATGAACACTGAAGCTTTCTTT.

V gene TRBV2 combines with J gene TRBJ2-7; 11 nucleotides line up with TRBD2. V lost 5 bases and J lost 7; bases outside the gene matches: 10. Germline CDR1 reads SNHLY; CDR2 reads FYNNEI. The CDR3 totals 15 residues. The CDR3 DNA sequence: TGTGCCAGCAGTCTAACTAGCGGGGGACTCTCGGAGCAGTACTTC. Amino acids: CASSLTSGGLSEQYF.

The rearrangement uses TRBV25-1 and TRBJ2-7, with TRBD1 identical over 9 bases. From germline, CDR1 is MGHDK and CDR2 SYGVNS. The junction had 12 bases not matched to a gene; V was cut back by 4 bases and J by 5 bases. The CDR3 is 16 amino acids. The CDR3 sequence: CASSAYSGTGIHEQYF. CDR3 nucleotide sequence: TGTGCCAGCAGTGCCTATTCCGGGACAGGGATCCACGAGCAGTACTTC.

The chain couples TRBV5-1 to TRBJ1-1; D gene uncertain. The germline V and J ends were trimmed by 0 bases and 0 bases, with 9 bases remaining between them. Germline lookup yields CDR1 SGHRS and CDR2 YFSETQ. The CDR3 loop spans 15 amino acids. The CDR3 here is CASSLGAVVNTEAFF. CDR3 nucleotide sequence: TGCGCCAGCAGCTTGGGGGCAGTAGTGAACACTGAAGCTTTCTTT. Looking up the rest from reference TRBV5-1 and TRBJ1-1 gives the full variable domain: KAGVTQTPRYLIKTRGQQVTLSCSPISGHRSVSWYQQTPGQGLQFLFEYFSETQRNKGNFPGRFSGRQFSNSRSEMNVSTLELGDSALYLCASSLGAVVNTEAFFGQGTRLTVV.

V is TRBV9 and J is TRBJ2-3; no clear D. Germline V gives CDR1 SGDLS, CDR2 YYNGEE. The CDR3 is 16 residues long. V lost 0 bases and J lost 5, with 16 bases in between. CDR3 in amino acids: CASSVGAGSALDTQYF. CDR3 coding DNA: TGTGCCAGCAGCGTAGGGGCAGGATCCGCCCTAGATACGCAGTATTTT.

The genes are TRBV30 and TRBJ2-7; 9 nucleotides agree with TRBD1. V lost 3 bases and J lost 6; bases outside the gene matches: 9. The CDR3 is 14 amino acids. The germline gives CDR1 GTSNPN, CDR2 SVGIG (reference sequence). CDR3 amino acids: CAWRPRDRVGEQYF. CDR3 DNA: TGTGCCTGGAGGCCGAGGGACAGGGTCGGCGAGCAGTACTTC.

The CDR3 reads CASSAGLQGSGAFF. The CDR3 DNA reads as TGTGCCAGCAGCGCGGGCTTACAGGGATCAGGAGCTTTCTTT. The chain links TRBV7-9 to TRBJ1-1, with TRBD1 as a possible D gene (6 bases). The CDR3 contains 14 residues. V was clipped by 5 bases and J by 10 bases, with 20 bases between them. Germline CDR1 SEHNR, CDR2 FQNEAQ (reference sequence).

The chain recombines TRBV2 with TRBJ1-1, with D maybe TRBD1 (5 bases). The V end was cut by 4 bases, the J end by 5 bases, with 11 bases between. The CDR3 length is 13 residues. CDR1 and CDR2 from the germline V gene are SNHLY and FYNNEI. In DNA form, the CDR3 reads TGTGCCAGCAGTGTGCGAGGGGATACTGAAGCTTTCTTT. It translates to CASSVRGDTEAFF.

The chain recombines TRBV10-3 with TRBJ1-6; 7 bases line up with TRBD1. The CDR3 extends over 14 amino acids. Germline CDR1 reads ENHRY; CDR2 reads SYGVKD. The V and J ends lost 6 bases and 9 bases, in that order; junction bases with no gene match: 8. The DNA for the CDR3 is TGTGCCATCAGCCGACAGGGAGGTACTTCACCCCTCCACTTT. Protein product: CAISRQGGTSPLHF.

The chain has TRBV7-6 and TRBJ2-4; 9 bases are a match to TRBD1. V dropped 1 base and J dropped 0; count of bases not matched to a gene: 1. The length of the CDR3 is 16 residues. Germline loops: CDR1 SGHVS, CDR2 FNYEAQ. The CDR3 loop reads CASSLGGQGAKNIQYF. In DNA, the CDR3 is TGTGCCAGCAGCTTAGGGGGACAGGGAGCCAAAAACATTCAGTACTTC.

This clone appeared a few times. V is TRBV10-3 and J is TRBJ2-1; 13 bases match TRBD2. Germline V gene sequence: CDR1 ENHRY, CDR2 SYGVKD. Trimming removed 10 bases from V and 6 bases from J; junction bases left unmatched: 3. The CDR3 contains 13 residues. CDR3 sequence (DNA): TGTGCCACCGGACTAGCGGGGGCCAATGAGCAGTTCTTC. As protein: CATGLAGANEQFF.

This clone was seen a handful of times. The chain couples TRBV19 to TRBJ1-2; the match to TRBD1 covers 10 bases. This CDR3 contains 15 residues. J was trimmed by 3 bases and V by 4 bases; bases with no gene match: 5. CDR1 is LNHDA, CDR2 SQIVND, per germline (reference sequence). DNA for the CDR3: TGTGCCAGTAGTAAAGAAGGGACAGGGGACTATGGCTACACCTTC. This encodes CASSKEGTGDYGYTF.

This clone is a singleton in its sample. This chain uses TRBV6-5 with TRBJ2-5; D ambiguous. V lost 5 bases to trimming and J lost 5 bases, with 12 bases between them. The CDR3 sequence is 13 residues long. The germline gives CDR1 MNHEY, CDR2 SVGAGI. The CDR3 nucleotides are TGTGCCAGCAGTCGCCTACAAATGGAGACCCAGTACTTC. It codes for CASSRLQMETQYF.

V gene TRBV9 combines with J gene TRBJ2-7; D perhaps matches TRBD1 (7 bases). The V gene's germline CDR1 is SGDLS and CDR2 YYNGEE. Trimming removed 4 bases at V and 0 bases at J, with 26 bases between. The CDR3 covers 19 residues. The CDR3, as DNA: TGTGCCAGCAGCCGAACCTCAGGAGGGGGCGCTGAAAGCTCCTACGAGCAGTACTTC. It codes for CASSRTSGGGAESSYEQYF.

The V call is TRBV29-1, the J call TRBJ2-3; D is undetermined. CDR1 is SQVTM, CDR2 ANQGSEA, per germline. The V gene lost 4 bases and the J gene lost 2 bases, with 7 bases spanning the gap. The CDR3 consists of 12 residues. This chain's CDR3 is CSVVLVTDTQYF. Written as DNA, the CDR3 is TGCAGCGTTGTTCTCGTCACAGATACGCAGTATTTT.

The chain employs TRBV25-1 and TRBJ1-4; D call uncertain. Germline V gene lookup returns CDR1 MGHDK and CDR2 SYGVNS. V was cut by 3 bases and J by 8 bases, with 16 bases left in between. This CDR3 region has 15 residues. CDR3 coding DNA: TGTGCCAGCAGTGATTATTTCACCACGGAGGAAAAACTGTTTTTT. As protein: CASSDYFTTEEKLFF.

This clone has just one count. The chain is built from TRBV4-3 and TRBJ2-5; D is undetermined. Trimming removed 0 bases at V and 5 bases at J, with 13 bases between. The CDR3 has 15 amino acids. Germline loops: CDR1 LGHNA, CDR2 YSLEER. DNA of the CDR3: TGCGCCAGCAGCCAAGATGTGACCCAGCAGGAGACCCAGTACTTC. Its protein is CASSQDVTQQETQYF.

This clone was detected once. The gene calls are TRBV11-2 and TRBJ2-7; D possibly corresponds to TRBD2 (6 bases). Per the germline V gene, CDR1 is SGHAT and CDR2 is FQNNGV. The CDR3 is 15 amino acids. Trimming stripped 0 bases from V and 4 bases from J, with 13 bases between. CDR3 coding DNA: TGTGCCAGCAGCTTAGATTTGGAGGGATCTTACGAGCAGTACTTC. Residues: CASSLDLEGSYEQYF. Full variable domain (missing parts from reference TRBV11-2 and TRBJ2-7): EAGVAQSPRYKIIEKRQSVAFWCNPISGHATLYWYQQILGQGPKLLIQFQNNGVVDDSQLPKDRFSAERLKGVDSTLKIQPAKLEDSAVYLCASSLDLEGSYEQYFGPGTRLTVT.

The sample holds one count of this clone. The CDR3 coding sequence is TGTGCCAGCTCACGTACACGACCAGGCAGGGGGCAAGTCAACTATGGCTACACCTTC. Amino acids: CASSRTRPGRGQVNYGYTF. This chain connects TRBV18 to TRBJ1-2, with 8 bases fitting TRBD1. Germline V lookup: CDR1 KGHSH, CDR2 LQKENI. V trimming: 4 bases; J trimming: 2 bases; junction bases outside the gene matches: 18. This CDR3 has 19 residues.

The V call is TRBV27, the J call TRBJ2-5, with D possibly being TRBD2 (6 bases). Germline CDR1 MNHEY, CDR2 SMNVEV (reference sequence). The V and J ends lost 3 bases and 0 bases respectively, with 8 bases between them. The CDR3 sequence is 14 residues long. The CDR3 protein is CASSFGDYQETQYF. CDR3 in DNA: TGTGCCAGCAGTTTTGGGGACTACCAAGAGACCCAGTACTTC.

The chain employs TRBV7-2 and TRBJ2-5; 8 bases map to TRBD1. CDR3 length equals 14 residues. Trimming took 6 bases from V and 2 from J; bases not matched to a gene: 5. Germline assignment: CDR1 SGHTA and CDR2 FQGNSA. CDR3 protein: CASRRDRSQETQYF. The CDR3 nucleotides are TGTGCCAGCAGAAGGGACAGGTCACAAGAGACCCAGTACTTC.

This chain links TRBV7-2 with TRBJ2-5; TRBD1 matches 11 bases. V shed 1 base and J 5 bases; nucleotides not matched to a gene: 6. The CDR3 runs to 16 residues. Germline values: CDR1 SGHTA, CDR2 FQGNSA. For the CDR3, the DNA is TGTGCCAGCAGCTTAGACCGGACAGGGGGCATGGAGACCCAGTACTTC. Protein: CASSLDRTGGMETQYF.